This T cell receptor beta chain was sequenced in a study of control samples from healthy donors and cancer patients. Method: immunoSEQ multiplex PCR; TCRdb's copy keeps in-frame clones and lacks some. This table holds tens of thousands of clones, 65% to 90% found once. The CDR3 has 13 amino acids. Germline assignment: CDR1 LGHNA and CDR2 YSLEER. V was trimmed by 1 base and J by 6 bases, leaving 7 bases between them. The chain carries TRBV4-3 and TRBJ1-5; a weak D match, TRBD1 (6 bases). The sample consisted of PBMCs. The receptor was isolated from a woman aged 45-65 years with lung cancer. Here the CDR3 reads CASSQARGQPQHF. The DNA for the CDR3 is TGCGCCAGCAGCCAAGCCAGGGGTCAGCCCCAGCATTTT.